These 2 T cell receptor beta chains came from one sample sequenced in a study of human T cells and chemical hapten exposure. Time point reported: patch test 1, 2 weeks after DPC sensitization. Documented treatment: therapeutic diphenylcyclopropenone sensitization with weekly scalp DPC. One entry per CDR3 protein results from TCRdb running MiXCR on the RACE reads. The sample holds 150,000 to 200,000 distinct CDR3 sequences, approximately 14% seen once. The source was whole blood, collected in connection with sensitization to the hapten diphenylcyclopropenone (DPC). These receptors were taken from a woman aged 25 to 45 with alopecia areata. Some clones in this sample may be carry-over from other donors' samples.

The table lists this clonotype with many counts. This rearrangement joins TRBV27 to TRBJ1-2, with D unresolved. CDR3 length: 15 amino acids. V dropped 2 bases and J dropped 4 bases, with 14 bases sitting between them. The germline gives CDR1 MNHEY, CDR2 SMNVEV (reference sequence). The CDR3 sequence: CASSLKREGRYGYTF. DNA for the CDR3: TGTGCCAGCAGTTTAAAAAGAGAGGGCCGCTATGGCTACACCTTC.

The chain joins TRBV29-1 to TRBJ1-1; 7 positions match TRBD1. This CDR3 has 12 amino acids. V shed 6 bases and J 7 bases; nucleotides not matched to a gene: 8. The germline V gene has CDR1 SQVTM and CDR2 ANQGSEA. CDR3 region: CSVSRTGHEAFF. The CDR3 region has the DNA TGCAGCGTCTCGAGGACAGGACATGAAGCTTTCTTT.